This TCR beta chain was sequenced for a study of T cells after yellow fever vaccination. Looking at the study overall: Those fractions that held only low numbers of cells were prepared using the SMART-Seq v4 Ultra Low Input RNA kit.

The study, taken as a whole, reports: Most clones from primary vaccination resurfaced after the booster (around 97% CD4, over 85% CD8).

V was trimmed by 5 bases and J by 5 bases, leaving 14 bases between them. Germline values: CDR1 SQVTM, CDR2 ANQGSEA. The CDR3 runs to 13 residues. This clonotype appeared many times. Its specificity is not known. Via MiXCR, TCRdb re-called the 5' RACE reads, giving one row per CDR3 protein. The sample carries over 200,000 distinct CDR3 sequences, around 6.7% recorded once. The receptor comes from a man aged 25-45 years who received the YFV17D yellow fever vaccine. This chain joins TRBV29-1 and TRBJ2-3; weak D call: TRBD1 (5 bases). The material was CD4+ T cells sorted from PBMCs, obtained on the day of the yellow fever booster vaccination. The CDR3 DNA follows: TGCAGCGTTTCAACAGGAATTCGAGATACGCAGTATTTT. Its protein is CSVSTGIRDTQYF.